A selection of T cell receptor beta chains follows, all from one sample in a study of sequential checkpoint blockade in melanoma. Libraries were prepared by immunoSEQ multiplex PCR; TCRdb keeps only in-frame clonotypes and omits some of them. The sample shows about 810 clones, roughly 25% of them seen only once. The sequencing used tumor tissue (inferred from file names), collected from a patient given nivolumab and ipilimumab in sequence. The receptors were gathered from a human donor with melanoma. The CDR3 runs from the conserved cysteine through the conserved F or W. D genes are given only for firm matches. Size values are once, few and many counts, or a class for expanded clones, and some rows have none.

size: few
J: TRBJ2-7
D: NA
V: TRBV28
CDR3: CASSLVGYEQYF
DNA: TGTGCCAGCAGTTTAGTTGGCTACGAGCAGTACTTC

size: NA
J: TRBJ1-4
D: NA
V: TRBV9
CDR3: CASSLVVWEKLFF
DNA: TGTGCCAGCTCTCTTGTTGTCTGGGAAAAACTGTTTTTT

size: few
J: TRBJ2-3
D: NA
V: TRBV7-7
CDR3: CASSQGPHTDTQYF
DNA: TGTGCCAGCAGCCAAGGGCCCCACACAGATACGCAGTATTTT

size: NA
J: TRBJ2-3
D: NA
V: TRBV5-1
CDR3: CASSGTGLTTDTQYF
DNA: TGCGCCAGCAGCGGAACAGGACTAACCACAGATACGCAGTATTTT

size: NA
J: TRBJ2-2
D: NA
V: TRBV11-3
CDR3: CASSLAPPRSGELFF
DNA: TGTGCCAGCAGCTTGGCACCCCCGAGGTCCGGGGAGCTGTTTTTT

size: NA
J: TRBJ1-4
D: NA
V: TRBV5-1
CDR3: CASSRDRGNEKLFF
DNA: TGCGCCAGCAGCCGGGACCGGGGGAATGAAAAACTGTTTTTT

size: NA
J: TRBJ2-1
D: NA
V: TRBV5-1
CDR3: CASYPDSSSYNEQFF
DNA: TGCGCCAGCTATCCGGACTCGAGCTCCTACAATGAGCAGTTCTTC

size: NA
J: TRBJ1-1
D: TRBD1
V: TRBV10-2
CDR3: CASSRTATGDTEAFF
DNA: TGCGCCAGCAGCCGGACGGCTACAGGGGACACTGAAGCTTTCTTT

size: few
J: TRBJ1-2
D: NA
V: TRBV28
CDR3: CASSFVYRRPSNYGYTF
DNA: TGTGCCAGCAGTTTTGTCTACAGGCGGCCCTCTAACTATGGCTACACCTTC

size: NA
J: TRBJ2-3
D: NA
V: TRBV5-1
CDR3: CASSLAVQGRGSTDTQYF
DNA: TGCGCCAGCAGCTTGGCCGTACAGGGGCGGGGAAGCACAGATACGCAGTATTTT

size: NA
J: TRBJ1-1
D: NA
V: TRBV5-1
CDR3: CASSSGLTGTEAFF
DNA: TGCGCCAGCAGCTCCGGCCTAACAGGCACTGAAGCTTTCTTT

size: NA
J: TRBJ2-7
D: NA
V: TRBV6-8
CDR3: CASRLRDGYEQYF
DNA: TGTGCCAGCAGGCTGAGGGACGGGTACGAGCAGTACTTC

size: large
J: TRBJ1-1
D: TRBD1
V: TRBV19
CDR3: CAIGTGDTEAFF
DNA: TGTGCCATAGGGACAGGGGACACTGAAGCTTTCTTT

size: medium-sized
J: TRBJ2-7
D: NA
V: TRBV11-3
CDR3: CASSPRTESSYEQYF
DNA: TGTGCCAGCAGCCCCCGGACCGAAAGCTCCTACGAGCAGTACTTC

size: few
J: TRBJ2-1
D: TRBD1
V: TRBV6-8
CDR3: CASSRQGARNEQFF
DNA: TGTGCCAGCAGCCGACAGGGGGCGCGCAATGAGCAGTTCTTC

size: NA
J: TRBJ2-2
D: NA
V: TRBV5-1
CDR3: CASSLGPSVGELFF
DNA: TGCGCCAGCAGCTTGGGACCGTCCGTCGGGGAGCTGTTTTTT

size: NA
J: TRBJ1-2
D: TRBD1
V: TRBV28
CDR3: CASSPMTGRGNLGYTF
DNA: TGTGCCAGCAGCCCAATGACCGGCAGGGGGAACTTAGGCTACACCTTC

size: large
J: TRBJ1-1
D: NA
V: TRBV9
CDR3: CASSPYLSSTEAFF
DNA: TGTGCCAGCAGCCCCTATCTGAGCAGCACTGAAGCTTTCTTT

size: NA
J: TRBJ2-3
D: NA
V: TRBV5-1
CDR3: CASSLGSGHTDTQYF
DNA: TGCGCCAGCAGCTTGGGTAGCGGTCACACAGATACGCAGTATTTT

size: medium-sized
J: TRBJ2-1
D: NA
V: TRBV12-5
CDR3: CATSPFRDEQFF
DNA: TGTGCCACATCCCCATTCCGAGATGAGCAGTTCTTC

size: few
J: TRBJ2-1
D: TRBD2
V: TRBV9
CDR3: CASSEGLANNEQFF
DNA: TGTGCCAGCAGCGAGGGACTAGCTAACAATGAGCAGTTCTTC

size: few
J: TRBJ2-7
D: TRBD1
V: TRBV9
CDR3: CASTGQGIVNEQYF
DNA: TGTGCCAGCACCGGACAGGGGATTGTCAACGAGCAGTACTTC

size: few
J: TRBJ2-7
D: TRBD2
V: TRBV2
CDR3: CASSPLAGGQSYEQYF
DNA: TGTGCCAGCAGTCCCTTAGCGGGAGGCCAATCCTACGAGCAGTACTTC

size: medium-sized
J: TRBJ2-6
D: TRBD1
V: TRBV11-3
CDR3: CASSFTNTGGHVLTF
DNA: TGTGCCAGCAGCTTCACCAACACAGGGGGGCACGTCCTGACTTTC

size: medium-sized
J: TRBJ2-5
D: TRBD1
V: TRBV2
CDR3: CASSLTRDRNQETQYF
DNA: TGTGCCAGCAGCCTTACCCGGGACAGAAACCAAGAGACCCAGTACTTC

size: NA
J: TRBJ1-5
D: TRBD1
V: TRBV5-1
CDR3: CASSPGQGLGQPQHF
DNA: TGCGCCAGCAGCCCGGGACAGGGGCTCGGTCAGCCCCAGCATTTT

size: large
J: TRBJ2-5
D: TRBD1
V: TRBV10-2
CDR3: CASSEAPTGGVETQYF
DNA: TGCGCCAGCAGTGAAGCCCCGACAGGGGGCGTCGAGACCCAGTACTTC

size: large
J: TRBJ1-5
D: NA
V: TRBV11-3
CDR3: CASSLVPGSPDSNQPQHF
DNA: TGTGCCAGCAGCTTAGTACCCGGCAGCCCAGATAGCAATCAGCCCCAGCATTTT

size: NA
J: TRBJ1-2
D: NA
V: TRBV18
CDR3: CASSPQAGQRYTF
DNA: TGTGCCAGCTCACCACAAGCAGGCCAGCGATACACCTTC

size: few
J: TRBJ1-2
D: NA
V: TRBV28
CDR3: CASRYSEVGGYTF
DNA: TGTGCCAGCAGATATAGCGAGGTTGGGGGCTACACCTTC

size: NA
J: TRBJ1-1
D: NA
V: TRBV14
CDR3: CASSRIRRPSGFTEAFF
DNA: TGTGCCAGCAGCCGAATCCGCAGGCCGTCGGGGTTCACTGAAGCTTTCTTT